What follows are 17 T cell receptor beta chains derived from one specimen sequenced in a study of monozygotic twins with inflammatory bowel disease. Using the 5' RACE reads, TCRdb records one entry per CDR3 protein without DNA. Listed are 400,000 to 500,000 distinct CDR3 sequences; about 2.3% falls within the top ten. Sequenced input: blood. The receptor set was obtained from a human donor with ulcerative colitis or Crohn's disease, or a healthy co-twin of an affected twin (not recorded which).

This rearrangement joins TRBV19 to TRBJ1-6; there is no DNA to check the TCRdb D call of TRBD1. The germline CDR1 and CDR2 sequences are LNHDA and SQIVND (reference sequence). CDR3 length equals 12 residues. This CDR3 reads CASARGGSPLHF.

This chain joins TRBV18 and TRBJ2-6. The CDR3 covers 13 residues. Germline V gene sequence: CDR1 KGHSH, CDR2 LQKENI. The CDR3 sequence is CASSPPQSNVLTF.

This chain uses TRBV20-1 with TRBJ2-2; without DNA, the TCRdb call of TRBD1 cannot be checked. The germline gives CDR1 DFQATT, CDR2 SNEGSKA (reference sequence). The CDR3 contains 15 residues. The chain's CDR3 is CSAIPGEFYTGELFF.

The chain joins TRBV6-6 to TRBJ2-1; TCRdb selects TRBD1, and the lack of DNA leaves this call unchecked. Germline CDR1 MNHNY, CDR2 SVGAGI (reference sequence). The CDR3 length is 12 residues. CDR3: CASSSSLGAQFF.

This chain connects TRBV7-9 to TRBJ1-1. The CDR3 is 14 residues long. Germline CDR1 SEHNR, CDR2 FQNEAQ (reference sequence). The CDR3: CASSFASLPTEAFF.

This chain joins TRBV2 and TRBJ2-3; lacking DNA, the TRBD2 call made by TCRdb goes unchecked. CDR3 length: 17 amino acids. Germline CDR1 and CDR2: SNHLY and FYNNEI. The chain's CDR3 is CASRRAGTSGSTDTQYF. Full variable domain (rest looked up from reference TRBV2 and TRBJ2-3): EPEVTQTPSHQVTQMGQEVILRCVPISNHLYFYWYRQILGQKVEFLVSFYNNEISEKSEIFDDQFSVERPDGSNFTLKIRSTKLEDSAMYFCASRRAGTSGSTDTQYFGPGTRLTVL.

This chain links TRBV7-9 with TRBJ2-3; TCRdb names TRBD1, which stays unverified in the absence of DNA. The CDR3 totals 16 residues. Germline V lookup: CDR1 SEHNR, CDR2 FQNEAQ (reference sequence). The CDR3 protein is CASSLKSGGATDTQYF.

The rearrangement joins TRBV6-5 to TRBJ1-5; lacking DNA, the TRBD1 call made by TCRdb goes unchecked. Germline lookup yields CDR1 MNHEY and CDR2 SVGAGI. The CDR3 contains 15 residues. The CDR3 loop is CASSYTYRGGQPQHF.

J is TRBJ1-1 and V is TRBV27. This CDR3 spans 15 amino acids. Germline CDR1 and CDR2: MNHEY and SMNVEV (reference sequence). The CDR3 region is CASSFTHLRNTEAFF.

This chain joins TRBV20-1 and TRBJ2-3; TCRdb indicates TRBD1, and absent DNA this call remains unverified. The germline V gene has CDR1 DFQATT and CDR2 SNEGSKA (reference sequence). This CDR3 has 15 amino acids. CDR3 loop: CSARDSGTSTDTQYF.

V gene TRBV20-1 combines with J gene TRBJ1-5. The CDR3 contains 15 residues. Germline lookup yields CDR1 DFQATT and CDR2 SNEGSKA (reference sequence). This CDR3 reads CSARPGGGGLTAQHF.

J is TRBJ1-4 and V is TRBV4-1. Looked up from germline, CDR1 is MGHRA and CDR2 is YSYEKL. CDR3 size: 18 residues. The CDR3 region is CASSQGESEWPRREKLFF.

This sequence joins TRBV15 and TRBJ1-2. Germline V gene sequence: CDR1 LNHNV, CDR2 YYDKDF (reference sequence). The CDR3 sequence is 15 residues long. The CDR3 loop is CATSRAGEQYYGYTF.

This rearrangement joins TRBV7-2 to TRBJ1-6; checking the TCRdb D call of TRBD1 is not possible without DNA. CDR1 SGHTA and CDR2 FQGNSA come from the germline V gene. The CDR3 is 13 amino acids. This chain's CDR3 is CASSLAGRVSLHF.

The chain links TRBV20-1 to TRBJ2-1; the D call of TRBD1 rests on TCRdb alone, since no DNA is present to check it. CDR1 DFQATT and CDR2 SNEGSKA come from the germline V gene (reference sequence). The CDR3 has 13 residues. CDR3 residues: CSAVKGVINEQFF.

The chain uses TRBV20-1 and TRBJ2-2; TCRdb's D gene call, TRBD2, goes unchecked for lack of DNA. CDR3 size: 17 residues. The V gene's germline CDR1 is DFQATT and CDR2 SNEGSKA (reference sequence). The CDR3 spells CSAQRLAGGRNTGELFF.

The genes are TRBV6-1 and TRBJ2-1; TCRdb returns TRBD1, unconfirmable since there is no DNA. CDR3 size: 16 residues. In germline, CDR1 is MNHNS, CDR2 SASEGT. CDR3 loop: CASTNPPGGSYNEQFF.